This paragraph covers one T cell receptor beta chain sequence. Its specificity is unknown. The entry originates in a study of PD-1 blockade in classical Hodgkin lymphoma. General study results and limits: At baseline, newly diagnosed patients reportedly showed less TCR diversity than healthy donors.

Profiling relied on immunoSEQ multiplex PCR, and the TCRdb table lists in-frame clones only, not all of them. Of 100,000 or so clones detected, roughly nine tenths appear once; the ten largest clones hold roughly 19%. Time point: cycle 4 day 1 (C4D1), after 6 weeks of nivolumab. Every patient was affected by relapse after autologous stem cell transplantation, while exposure to brentuximab vedotin was not uniform. V was cut by 6 bases and J by 4 bases, with 18 bases left in between. The CDR3 runs 15 residues. Germline V gene data show CDR1 as MNHEY and CDR2 as SMNVEV (reference sequence). The clonotype was recovered from a human donor with classical Hodgkin lymphoma. The material was peripheral blood mononuclear cells (PBMCs), obtained before the fourth cycle of nivolumab. The chain has TRBV27 and TRBJ2-5, with D perhaps assigned TRBD1 or TRBD2 (6 bases each). CDR3 sequence: CASRPAWGAGETQYF. Here the CDR3 DNA reads TGTGCCAGCAGACCGGCGTGGGGGGCGGGAGAGACCCAGTACTTC.